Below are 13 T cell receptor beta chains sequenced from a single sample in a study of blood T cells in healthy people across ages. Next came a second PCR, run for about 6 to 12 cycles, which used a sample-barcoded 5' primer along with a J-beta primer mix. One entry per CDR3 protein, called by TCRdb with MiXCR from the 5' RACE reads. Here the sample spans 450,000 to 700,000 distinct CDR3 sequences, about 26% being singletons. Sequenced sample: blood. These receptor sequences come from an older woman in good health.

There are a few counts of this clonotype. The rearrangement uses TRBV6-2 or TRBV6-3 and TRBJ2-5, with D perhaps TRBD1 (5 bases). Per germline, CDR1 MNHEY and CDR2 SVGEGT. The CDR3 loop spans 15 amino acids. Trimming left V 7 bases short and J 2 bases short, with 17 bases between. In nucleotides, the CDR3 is TGTGCCAGCACCTTGGCCGACAGAAATCAAGAGACCCAGTACTTC. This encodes CASTLADRNQETQYF.

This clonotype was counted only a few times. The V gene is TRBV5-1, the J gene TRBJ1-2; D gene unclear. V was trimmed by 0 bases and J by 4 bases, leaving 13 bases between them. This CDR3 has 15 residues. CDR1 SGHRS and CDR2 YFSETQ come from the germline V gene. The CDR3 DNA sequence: TGCGCCAGCAGCTTGGCCGGTACCTCTGCCTATGGCTACACCTTC. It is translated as CASSLAGTSAYGYTF.

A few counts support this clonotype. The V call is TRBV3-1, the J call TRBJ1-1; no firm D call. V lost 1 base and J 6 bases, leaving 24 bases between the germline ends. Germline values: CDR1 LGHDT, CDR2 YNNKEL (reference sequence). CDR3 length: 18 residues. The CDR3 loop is CASSQGLHVQPSRAEAFF. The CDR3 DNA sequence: TGTGCCAGCAGCCAAGGGCTTCATGTACAGCCCAGTAGGGCTGAAGCTTTCTTT.

The CDR3 sequence is CASSIPRATADTQYF. The CDR3 DNA is TGTGCCAGCAGCATTCCGAGGGCCACCGCAGATACGCAGTATTTT. The chain uses TRBV7-9 and TRBJ2-3; perhaps TRBD2 as D (5 bases). Per germline, CDR1 SEHNR and CDR2 FQNEAQ (reference sequence). CDR3 length equals 15 residues. The V gene lost 5 bases and the J gene lost 4 bases, with 16 bases spanning the gap.

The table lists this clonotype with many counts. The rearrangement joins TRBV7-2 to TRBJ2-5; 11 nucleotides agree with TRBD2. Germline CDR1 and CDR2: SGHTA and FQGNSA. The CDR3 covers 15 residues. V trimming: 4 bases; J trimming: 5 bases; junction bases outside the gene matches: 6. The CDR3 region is CASSSNSGGAETQYF. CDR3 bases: TGTGCCAGCAGCTCCAATAGCGGGGGGGCTGAGACCCAGTACTTC. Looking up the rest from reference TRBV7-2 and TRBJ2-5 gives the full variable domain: GAGVSQSPSNKVTEKGKDVELRCDPISGHTALYWYRQSLGQGLEFLIYFQGNSAPDKSGLPSDRFSAERTGGSVSTLTIQRTQQEDSAVYLCASSSNSGGAETQYFGPGTRLLVL.

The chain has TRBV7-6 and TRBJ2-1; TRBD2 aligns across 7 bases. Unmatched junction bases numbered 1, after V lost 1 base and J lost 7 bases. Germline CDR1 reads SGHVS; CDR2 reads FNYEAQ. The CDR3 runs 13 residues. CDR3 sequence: CASSLEGGNEQFF. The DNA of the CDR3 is TGTGCCAGCAGCTTAGAGGGAGGGAATGAGCAGTTCTTC.

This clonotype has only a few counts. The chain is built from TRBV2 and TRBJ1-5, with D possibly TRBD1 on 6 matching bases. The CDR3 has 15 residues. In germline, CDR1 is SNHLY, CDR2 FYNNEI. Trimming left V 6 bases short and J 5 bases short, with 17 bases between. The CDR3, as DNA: TGTGCCAGCAGGGCCCGGACAGCCACGCATCAGCCCCAGCATTTT. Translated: CASRARTATHQPQHF. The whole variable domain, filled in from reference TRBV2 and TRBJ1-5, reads EPEVTQTPSHQVTQMGQEVILRCVPISNHLYFYWYRQILGQKVEFLVSFYNNEISEKSEIFDDQFSVERPDGSNFTLKIRSTKLEDSAMYFCASRARTATHQPQHFGDGTRLSIL.

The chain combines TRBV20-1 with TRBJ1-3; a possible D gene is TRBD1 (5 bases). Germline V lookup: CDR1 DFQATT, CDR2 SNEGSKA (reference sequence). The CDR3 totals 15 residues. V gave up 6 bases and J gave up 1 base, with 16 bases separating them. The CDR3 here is CSAGVREFSGNTIYF. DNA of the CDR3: TGCAGTGCCGGGGTCAGGGAATTTTCTGGAAACACCATATATTTT.

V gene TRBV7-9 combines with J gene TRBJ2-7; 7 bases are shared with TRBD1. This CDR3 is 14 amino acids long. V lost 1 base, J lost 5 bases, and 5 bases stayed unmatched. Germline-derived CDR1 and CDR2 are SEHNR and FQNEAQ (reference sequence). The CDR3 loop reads CASSLDNRGDEQYF. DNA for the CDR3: TGTGCCAGCAGCTTAGATAACAGGGGCGACGAGCAGTACTTC. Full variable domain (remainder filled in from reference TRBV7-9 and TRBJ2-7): DTGVSQNPRHKITKRGQNVTFRCDPISEHNRLYWYRQTLGQGPEFLTYFQNEAQLEKSRLLSDRFSAERPKGSFSTLEIQRTEQGDSAMYLCASSLDNRGDEQYFGPGTRLTVT.

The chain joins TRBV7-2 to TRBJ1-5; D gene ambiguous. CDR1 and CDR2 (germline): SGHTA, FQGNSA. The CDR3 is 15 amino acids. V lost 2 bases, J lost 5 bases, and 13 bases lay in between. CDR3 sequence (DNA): TGTGCCAGCAGCTTAATCCTGGCGGGGTATCAGCCCCAGCATTTT. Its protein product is CASSLILAGYQPQHF. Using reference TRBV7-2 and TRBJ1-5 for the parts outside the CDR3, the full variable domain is GAGVSQSPSNKVTEKGKDVELRCDPISGHTALYWYRQSLGQGLEFLIYFQGNSAPDKSGLPSDRFSAERTGGSVSTLTIQRTQQEDSAVYLCASSLILAGYQPQHFGDGTRLSIL.

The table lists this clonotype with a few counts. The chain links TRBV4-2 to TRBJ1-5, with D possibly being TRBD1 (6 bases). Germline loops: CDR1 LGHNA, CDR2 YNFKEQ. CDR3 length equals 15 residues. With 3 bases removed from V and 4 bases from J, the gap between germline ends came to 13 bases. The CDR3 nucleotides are TGTGCCAGCAGCCAGGGCGGACAGACAAATCAGCCCCAGCATTTT. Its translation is CASSQGGQTNQPQHF.

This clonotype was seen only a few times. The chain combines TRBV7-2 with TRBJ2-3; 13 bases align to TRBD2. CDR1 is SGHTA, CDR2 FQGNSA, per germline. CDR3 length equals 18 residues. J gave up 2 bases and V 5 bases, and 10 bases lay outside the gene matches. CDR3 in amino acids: CASSLRTSGGPPTDTQYF. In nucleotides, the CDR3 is TGTGCCAGCAGCCTAAGGACTAGCGGGGGCCCCCCCACAGATACGCAGTATTTT.

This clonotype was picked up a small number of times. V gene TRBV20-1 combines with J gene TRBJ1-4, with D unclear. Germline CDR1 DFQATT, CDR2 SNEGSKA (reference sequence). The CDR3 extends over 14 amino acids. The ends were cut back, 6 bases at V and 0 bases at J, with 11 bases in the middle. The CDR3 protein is CSAVGTSTNEKLFF. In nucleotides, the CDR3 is TGCAGTGCCGTGGGAACATCAACTAATGAAAAACTGTTTTTT.